This TCR beta chain was recorded in a study of cytomegalovirus exposure and HLA in healthy donors. Study-level findings and limits: Certain indistinguishable V segments, among them TRBV6-2 and TRBV6-3, were excluded.

PCR primers comprised 60 Vbeta and 13 Jbeta primers. Per the original methods: Unique TCR beta chains numbered approximately 76 million in a later analysis, with approximately 10 million shared. Libraries were prepared by immunoSEQ multiplex PCR; TCRdb keeps only in-frame clonotypes and omits some of them. From that table come the V and J calls and clone size; the DNA was used to work out D and trimming. The table has 95,000 to 150,000 clones, roughly a tenth seen once. As to this clone: Its specificity is unknown.

The CDR3 totals 15 residues. The ends were cut back, 3 bases at V and 4 bases at J, with 16 bases in the middle. Germline CDR1 and CDR2: MNHNS and SASEGT. The gene calls are TRBV6-1 and TRBJ2-7, with D perhaps TRBD2 (6 bases). This clonotype was obtained from a woman aged 18-29 years in good health and CMV-seropositive. Sequencing used PBMCs. CDR3 sequence (DNA): TGTGCCAGCAGTGATCCCGGGGGAGGTTCGTACGAGCAGTACTTC. Protein sequence: CASSDPGGGSYEQYF.